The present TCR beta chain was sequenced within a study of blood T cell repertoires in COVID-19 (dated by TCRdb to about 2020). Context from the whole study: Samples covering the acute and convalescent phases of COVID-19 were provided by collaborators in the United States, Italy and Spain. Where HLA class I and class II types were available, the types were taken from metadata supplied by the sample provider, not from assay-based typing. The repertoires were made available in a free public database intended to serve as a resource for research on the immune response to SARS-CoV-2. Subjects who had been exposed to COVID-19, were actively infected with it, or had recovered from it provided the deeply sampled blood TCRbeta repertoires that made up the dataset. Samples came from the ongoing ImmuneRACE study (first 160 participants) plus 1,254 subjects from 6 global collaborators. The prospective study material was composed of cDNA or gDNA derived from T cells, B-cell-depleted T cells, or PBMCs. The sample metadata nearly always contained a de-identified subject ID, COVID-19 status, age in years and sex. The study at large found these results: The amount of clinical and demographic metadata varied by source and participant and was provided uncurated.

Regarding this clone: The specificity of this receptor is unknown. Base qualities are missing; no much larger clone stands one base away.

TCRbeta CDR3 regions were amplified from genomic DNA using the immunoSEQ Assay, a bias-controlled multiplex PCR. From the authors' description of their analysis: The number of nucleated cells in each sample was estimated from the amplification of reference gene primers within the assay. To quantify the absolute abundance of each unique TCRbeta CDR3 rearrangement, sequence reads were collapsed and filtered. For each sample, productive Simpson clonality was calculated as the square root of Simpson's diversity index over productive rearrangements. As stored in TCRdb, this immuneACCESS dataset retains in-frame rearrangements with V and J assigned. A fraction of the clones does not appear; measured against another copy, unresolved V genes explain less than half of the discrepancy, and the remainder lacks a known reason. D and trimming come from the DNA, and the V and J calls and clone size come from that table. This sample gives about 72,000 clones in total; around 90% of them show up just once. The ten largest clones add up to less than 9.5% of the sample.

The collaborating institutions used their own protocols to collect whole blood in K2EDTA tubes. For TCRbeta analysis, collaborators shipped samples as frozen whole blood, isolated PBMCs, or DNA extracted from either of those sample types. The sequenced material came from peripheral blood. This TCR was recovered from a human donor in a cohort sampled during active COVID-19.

The CDR3 protein sequence reads: CASSRAGLAGGNGQQFF. At the DNA level, the sequence is TGTGCCAGCAGCCGAGCCGGACTAGCGGGGGGTAACGGGCAGCAGTTCTTC. Recombination connected TRBV7-8 to TRBJ2-1, and 14 junction bases match TRBD2. The CDR3 goes from the cysteine to the phenylalanine over 17 residues. Only the CDR3 part of the read is kept: 51 bases, read in frame from the first base. CDR1 and CDR2, looked up from the germline V gene, are SGHVS and FQNEAQ. After removal of 5 bases from V and 11 bases from J, the junction retains 14 bases not matched to a gene.